This T cell receptor (beta chain) derives from a study of T cell responses to AZD1222 COVID-19 vaccine (dated by TCRdb to the early 2020s). With regard to the full study: Because spike-specific TCR depth and breadth did not differ between the two schedules, AZD1222 recipients who got a second dose at roughly 4 weeks were pooled with those who got a second dose at roughly 12 weeks. A total of just over 230 trial participants underwent TCR sequencing, of whom some 210 received two doses of AZD1222 and about 25 received two doses of the MenACWY control vaccine. Trial participants were enrolled by age into subgroups of 18-55, 56-69 and 70-plus years, and roughly 150, 30 and 60 TCR-sequenced participants, respectively, were included in these subgroups.

The research as a whole found: Spike-specific TCR breadth and depth rose significantly after two AZD1222 doses compared with day 0 and with MenACWY recipients. Conclusions about previously exposed vaccinees were limited because only 6 or 7 AZD1222 recipients were SARS-CoV-2 seropositive at baseline. Reportedly, almost half of the unique spike-specific TCRs recognized epitopes lying outside the regions that are mutated in the B.1.351 and B.1.1.7 variants. Because no day 14 peak-response samples were available, the repertoires could be characterized only after the peak T cell response. In the small 56-69-year group, the increase in depth fell short of significance, most likely because of low power. Participants were mostly white British, with more females than males. The authors suggested clonal diversity may have been underestimated. CD4 TCRs associated with the vaccine covered the entire spike protein, and the dominant responses were in regions 160-218 and 743-854.

Per the germline V gene, SGHTA is the CDR1 and FQGNSA is the CDR2. The trim is 1 base for V and 1 base for J, with a gap of 7 bases between the germline ends. The CDR3 goes from the cysteine to the phenylalanine over 15 residues. Only the CDR3 portion is preserved as DNA: 45 bases, with reading frame beginning at the first base. On this clone itself: Its antigen is still unknown. Per-nucleotide qualities are absent, and no much larger clonotype sits a single base away.

The CDR3 regions of human TCRbeta chains were analyzed by immunosequencing. The original pipeline was this. TCRs in the repertoires were compared against a reference library of SARS-CoV-2-specific TCRs that had been generated with the MIRA antigen-specificity platform. Breadth meant the fraction of unique TCRs that were SARS-CoV-2-associated, whereas depth meant the fraction of total T cells that were SARS-CoV-2-associated. Using the MIRA data, each spike-specific TCR was mapped to the spike region that the TCR reacts to and placed in a CD4 or CD8 class. Log10-transformed breadth and depth values were compared by one-way ANOVA with Sidak's multiple comparisons tests. Held by TCRdb, this immuneACCESS table contains in-frame sequences only and omits some clones. Under half of the omission traces to an unresolved V gene where checked; the cause of the rest is unknown. V, J and clone size are taken as reported in that table, and D and trimming were inferred from the DNA itself. The sample table holds 130,000 or so clones, of which 85% to 95% were seen once. Clones ranked in the top ten supply roughly 7% of the sample.

The meaning of the sample's time point label: baseline before first vaccination. Samples from vaccinated people were obtained from the UK trials COV001 and COV002, which included a single-blind randomized controlled phase 2/3 trial of AZD1222 (ChAdOx1 nCoV-19) in healthy adults. Trial participant PBMC samples were collected at day 0 and day 28 after the second dose for TCRbeta chain sequencing. Recombination joined TRBV7-2 with TRBJ1-4; confidence is insufficient to name the D gene. This clonotype was obtained from an adult in good health. The sequencing here drew on peripheral blood, taken on day 0 of AZD1222 vaccination. The nucleotides are TGTGCCAGCAGCTTAGAAGGCAAAACTAATGAAAAACTGTTTTTT. Translated, this is CASSLEGKTNEKLFF.